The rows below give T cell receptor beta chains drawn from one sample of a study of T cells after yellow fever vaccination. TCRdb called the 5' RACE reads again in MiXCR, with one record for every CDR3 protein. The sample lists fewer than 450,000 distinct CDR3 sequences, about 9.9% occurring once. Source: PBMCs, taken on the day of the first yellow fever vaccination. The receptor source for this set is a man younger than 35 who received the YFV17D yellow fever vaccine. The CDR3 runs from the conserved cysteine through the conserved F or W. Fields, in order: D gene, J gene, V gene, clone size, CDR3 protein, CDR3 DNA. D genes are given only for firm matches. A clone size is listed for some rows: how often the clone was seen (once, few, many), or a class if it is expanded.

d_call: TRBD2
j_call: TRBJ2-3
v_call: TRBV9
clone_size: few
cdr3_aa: CASSVTSGEGDTQYF
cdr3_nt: TGTGCCAGCAGCGTCACTAGCGGGGAGGGAGATACGCAGTATTTT

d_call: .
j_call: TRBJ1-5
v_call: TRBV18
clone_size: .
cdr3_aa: CASSPSGGGQPQHF
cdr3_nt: TGTGCCAGCTCACCTTCCGGAGGAGGTCAGCCCCAGCATTTT

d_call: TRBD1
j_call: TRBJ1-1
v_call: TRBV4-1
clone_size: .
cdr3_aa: CASSQDRARGFTEALF
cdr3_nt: TGCGCCAGCAGCCAAGACCGGGCCAGGGGGTTCACTGAAGCTTTATTT

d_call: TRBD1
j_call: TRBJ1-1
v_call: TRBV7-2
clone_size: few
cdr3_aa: CASSLITGGAVTEAFF
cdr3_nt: TGTGCCAGCAGCTTGATTACAGGGGGCGCGGTCACTGAAGCTTTCTTT

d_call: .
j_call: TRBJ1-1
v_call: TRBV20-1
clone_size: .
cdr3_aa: CSARDHTRGNTEAFF
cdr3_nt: TGCAGTGCTAGAGATCATACAAGAGGGAACACTGAAGCTTTCTTT

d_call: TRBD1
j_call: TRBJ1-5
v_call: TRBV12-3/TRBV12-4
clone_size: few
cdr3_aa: CASRGQNSNQPQHF
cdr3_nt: TGTGCCAGCAGGGGACAGAATAGCAATCAGCCCCAGCATTTT

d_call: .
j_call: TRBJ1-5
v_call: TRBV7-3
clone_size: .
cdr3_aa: CASSRNRDQPQHF
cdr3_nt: TGTGCCAGCAGCCGGAACAGGGATCAGCCCCAGCATTTT

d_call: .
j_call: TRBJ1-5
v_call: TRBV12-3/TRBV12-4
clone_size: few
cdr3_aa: CASRADSNQPQHF
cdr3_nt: TGTGCCAGCCGAGCAGATAGCAATCAGCCCCAGCATTTT

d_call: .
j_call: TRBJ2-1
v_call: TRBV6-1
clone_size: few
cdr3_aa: CASTLGGGNYNEQFF
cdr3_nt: TGTGCCAGCACCTTGGGAGGGGGAAACTACAATGAGCAGTTCTTC

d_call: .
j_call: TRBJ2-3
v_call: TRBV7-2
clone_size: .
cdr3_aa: CASSLDEQLTQYF
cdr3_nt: TGTGCCAGCAGCTTAGACGAACAGCTTACGCAGTATTTT

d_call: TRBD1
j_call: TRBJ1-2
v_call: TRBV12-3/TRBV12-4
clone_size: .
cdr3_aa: CASSPRGRSGLSGYTF
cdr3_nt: TGTGCCAGCAGCCCCAGGGGGCGTTCCGGACTTAGTGGCTACACCTTC

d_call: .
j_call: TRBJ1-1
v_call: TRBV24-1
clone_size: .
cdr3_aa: CATSDRGNTEAFF
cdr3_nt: TGTGCCACCAGTGACCGGGGCAACACTGAAGCTTTCTTT

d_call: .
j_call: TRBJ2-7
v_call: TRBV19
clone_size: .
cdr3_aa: CASSIDRRTDRYF
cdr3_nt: TGTGCCAGTAGTATAGATCGACGGACTGACAGGTACTTC

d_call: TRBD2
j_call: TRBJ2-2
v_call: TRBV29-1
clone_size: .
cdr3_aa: CSGGSPGVGGELFF
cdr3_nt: TGCAGCGGCGGGAGTCCCGGGGTGGGCGGGGAGCTGTTTTTT

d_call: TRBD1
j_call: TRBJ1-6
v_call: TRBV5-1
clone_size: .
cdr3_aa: CASSDPRGNSPLHF
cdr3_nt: TGCGCCAGCAGCGATCCCAGGGGGAATTCACCCCTCCACTTT

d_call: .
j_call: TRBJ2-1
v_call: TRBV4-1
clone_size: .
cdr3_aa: CASSQRPLGSSPYNEQFF
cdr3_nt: TGCGCCAGCAGCCAACGCCCTTTAGGGTCGAGTCCCTACAATGAGCAGTTCTTC

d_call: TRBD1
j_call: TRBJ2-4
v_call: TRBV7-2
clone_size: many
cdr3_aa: CASSPRTGLQNIQYF
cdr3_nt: TGTGCCAGCAGCCCCCGGACAGGACTCCAAAACATTCAGTACTTC

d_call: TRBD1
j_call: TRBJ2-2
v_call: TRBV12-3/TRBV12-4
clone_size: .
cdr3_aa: CASSSSDRVGTGELFF
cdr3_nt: TGTGCCAGCAGTTCCTCCGACAGGGTCGGCACCGGGGAGCTGTTTTTT

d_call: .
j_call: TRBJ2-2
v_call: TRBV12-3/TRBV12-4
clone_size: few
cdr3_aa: CAIPAHPNTGELFF
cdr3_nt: TGTGCCATCCCGGCCCACCCGAACACCGGGGAGCTGTTTTTT

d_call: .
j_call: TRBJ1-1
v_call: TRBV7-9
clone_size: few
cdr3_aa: CASSWDINYTEAFF
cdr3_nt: TGTGCCAGCAGCTGGGACATTAATTACACTGAAGCTTTCTTT

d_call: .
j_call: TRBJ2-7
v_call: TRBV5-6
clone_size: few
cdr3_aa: CASSFGSPYEQYF
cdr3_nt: TGTGCCAGCAGCTTCGGGAGCCCCTACGAGCAGTACTTC

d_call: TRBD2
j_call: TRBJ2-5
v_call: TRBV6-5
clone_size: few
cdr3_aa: CASSYLGTSGGRETQYF
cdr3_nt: TGTGCCAGCAGTTACCTAGGGACTAGCGGGGGGCGGGAGACCCAGTACTTC

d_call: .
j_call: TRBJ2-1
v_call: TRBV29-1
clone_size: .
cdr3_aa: CSVAALGPSRAPDNEQFF
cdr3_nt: TGCAGCGTTGCGGCCCTTGGCCCTTCTCGAGCCCCGGACAATGAGCAGTTCTTC

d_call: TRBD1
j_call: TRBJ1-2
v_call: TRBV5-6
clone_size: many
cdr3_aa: CASSLAGGGYGYTF
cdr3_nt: TGTGCCAGCAGCTTGGCAGGGGGCGGCTATGGCTACACCTTC

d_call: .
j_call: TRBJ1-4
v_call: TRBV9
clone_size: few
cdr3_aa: CASSVGQGNEKLFF
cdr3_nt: TGTGCCAGCAGCGTCGGGCAGGGTAATGAAAAACTGTTTTTT

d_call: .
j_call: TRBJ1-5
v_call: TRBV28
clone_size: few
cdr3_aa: CASSFGGIGQPQHF
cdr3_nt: TGTGCCAGCAGTTTTGGGGGCATCGGTCAGCCCCAGCATTTT

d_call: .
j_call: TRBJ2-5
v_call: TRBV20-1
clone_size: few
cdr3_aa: CSARGVIQGRQEETQYF
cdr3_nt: TGCAGTGCTAGAGGAGTTATTCAGGGACGGCAAGAAGAGACCCAGTACTTC

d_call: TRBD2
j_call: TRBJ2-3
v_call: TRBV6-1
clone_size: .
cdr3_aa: CASTLHGLAGAGDTQYF
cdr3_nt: TGTGCCAGCACCCTCCACGGACTAGCGGGGGCGGGAGATACGCAGTATTTT

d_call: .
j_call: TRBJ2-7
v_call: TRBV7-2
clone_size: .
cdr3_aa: CASSLTETGFSYEQYF
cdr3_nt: TGTGCCAGCAGCTTAACAGAAACAGGTTTCTCCTACGAGCAGTACTTC

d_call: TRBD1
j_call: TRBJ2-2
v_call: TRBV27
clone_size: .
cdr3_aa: CASSGQGGTGELFF
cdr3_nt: TGTGCCAGCTCCGGACAGGGAGGCACCGGGGAGCTGTTTTTT

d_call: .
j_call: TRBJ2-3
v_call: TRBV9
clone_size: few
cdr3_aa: CASRFGTTDTQYF
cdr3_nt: TGTGCCAGCAGGTTCGGGACCACAGATACGCAGTATTTT

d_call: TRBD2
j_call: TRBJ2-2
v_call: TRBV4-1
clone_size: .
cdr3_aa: CASSPSNGWGLYTGELFF
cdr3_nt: TGCGCCAGCAGCCCTTCGAACGGTTGGGGACTATACACCGGGGAGCTGTTTTTT

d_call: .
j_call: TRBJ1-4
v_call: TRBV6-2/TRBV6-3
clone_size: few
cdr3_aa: CASSYGGGIEEKLFF
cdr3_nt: TGTGCCAGCAGTTACGGAGGGGGGATCGAAGAAAAACTGTTTTTT

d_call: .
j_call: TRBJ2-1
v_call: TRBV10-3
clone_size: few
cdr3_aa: CAISEGGVAYNEQFF
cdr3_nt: TGTGCCATCAGTGAGGGTGGCGTAGCCTACAATGAGCAGTTCTTC

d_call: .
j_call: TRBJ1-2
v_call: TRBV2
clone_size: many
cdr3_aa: CASSDRLYGYTF
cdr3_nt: TGTGCCAGCAGTGACAGGTTATATGGCTACACCTTC

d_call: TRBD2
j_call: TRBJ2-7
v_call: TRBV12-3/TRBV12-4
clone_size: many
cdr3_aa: CASRQPGLGEQYF
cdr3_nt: TGTGCCAGCAGACAACCGGGACTAGGCGAGCAGTACTTC

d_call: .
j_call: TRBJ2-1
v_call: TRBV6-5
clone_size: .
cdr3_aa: CASRNSWEQFF
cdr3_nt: TGTGCCAGCAGAAATTCTTGGGAGCAGTTCTTC

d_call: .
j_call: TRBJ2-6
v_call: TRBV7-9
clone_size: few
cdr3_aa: CASSLFASGANVLTF
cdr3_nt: TGTGCCAGCAGCTTATTTGCCTCTGGGGCCAACGTCCTGACTTTC

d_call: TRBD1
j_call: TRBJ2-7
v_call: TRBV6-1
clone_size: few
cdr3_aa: CASKSGTGIYEQYF
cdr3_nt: TGTGCCAGCAAATCCGGGACAGGAATCTACGAGCAGTACTTC

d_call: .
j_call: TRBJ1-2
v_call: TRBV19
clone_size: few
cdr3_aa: CASTEGYGGYTF
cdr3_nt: TGTGCCAGTACGGAGGGCTACGGGGGCTACACCTTC

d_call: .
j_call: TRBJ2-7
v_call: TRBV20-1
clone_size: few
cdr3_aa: CSARDPGRRYEQYF
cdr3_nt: TGCAGTGCTAGAGACCCCGGGAGACGATACGAGCAGTACTTC